The TCR beta chain under discussion was sequenced for a study of T cell responses to AZD1222 COVID-19 vaccine. Study as a whole: Second doses were pooled across both intervals (about 4 or about 12 weeks).

Study findings and constraints: CD4 TCRs covered the whole spike, strongest at regions 160-218 and 743-854. A reported finding is that nearly half of spike-specific TCRs target unmutated variant regions.

As concerns this clone: Antigen unknown.

The CDR3 consists of 16 residues. V was pared by 2 bases and J by 2 bases, with 14 bases between. Germline V gene sequence: CDR1 ENHRY, CDR2 SYGVKD. Sequenced by immunoSEQ multiplex PCR; TCRdb stores in-frame clones only, minus some. The data contain 150,000 or so clones, 90% to 95% of them singletons. This chain uses TRBV10-3 with TRBJ2-3; D could derive from TRBD1 or TRBD2 (5 bases each). The specimen was peripheral blood, collected on day 0 of AZD1222 vaccination. This receptor was taken from an adult in good health. In DNA, the CDR3 is TGTGCCATCAGTGAGAGCGGACTGACAGACACAGATACGCAGTATTTT. It is translated as CAISESGLTDTDTQYF.